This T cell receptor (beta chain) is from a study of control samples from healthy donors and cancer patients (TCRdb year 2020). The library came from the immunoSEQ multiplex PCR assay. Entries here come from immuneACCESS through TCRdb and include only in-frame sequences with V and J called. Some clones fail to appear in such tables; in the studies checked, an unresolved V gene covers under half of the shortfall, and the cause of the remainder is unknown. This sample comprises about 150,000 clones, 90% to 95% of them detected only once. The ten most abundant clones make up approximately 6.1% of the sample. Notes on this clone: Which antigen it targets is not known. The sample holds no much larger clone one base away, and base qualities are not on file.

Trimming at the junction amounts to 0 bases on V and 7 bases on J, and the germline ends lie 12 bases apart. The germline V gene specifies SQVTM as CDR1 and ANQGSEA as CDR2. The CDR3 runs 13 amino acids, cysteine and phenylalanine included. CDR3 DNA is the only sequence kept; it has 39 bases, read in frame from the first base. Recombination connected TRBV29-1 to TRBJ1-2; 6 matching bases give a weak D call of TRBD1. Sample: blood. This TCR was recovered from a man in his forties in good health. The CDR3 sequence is CSVEDRGGPGYTF. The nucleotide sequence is TGCAGCGTTGAAGATCGGGGGGGCCCTGGCTACACCTTC. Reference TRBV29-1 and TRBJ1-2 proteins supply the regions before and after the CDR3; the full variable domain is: SAVISQKPSRDICQRGTSLTIQCQVDSQVTMMFWYRQQPGQSLTLIATANQGSEATYESGFVIDKFPISRPNLTFSTLTVSNMSPEDSSIYLCSVEDRGGPGYTFGSGTRLTVV.